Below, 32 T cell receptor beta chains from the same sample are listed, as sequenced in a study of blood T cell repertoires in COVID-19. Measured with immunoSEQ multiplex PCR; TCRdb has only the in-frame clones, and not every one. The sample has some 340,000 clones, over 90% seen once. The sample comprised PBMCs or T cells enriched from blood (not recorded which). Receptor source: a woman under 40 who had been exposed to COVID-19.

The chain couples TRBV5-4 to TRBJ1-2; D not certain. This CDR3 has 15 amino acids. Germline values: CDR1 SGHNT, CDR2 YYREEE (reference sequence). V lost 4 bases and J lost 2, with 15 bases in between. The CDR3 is CASSPRTGINYGYTF. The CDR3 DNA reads TGTGCCAGCAGCCCAAGGACGGGAATCAACTATGGCTACACCTTC. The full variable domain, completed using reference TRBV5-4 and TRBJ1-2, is ETGVTQSPTHLIKTRGQQVTLRCSSQSGHNTVSWYQQALGQGPQFIFQYYREEENGRGNFPPRFSGLQFPNYSSELNVNALELDDSALYLCASSPRTGINYGYTFGSGTRLTVV.

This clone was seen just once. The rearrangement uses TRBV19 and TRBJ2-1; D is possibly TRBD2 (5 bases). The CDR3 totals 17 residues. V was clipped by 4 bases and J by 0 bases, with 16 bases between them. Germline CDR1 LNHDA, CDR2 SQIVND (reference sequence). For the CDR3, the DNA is TGTGCCAGTAGTACACCGGAGGCAGACGGCTCCTACAATGAGCAGTTCTTC. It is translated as CASSTPEADGSYNEQFF.

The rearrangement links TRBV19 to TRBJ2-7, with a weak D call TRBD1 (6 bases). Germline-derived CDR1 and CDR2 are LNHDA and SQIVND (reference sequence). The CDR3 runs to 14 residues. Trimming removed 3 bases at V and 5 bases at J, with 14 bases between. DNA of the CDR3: TGTGCCAGTAGTATGCTTCAGGGGTCCCACGAGCAGTACTTC. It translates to CASSMLQGSHEQYF.

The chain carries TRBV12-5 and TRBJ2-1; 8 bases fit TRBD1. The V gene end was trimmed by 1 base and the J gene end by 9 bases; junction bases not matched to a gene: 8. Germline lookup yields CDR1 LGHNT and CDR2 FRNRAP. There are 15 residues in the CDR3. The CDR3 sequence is CASGLARQGSGEQFF. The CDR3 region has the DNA TGTGCTAGTGGTTTGGCAAGACAGGGGTCCGGTGAGCAGTTCTTC. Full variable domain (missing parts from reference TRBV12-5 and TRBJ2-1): DARVTQTPRHKVTEMGQEVTMRCQPILGHNTVFWYRQTMMQGLELLAYFRNRAPLDDSGMPKDRFSAEMPDATLATLKIQPSEPRDSAVYFCASGLARQGSGEQFFGPGTRLTVL.

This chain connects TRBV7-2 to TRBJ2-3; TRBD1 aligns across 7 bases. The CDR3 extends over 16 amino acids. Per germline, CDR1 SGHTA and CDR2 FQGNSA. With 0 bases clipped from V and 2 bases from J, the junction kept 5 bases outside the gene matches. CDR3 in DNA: TGTGCCAGCAGCTTAGCGCGCGACAGGGACACAGATACGCAGTATTTT. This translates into CASSLARDRDTDTQYF. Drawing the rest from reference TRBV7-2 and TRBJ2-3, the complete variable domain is GAGVSQSPSNKVTEKGKDVELRCDPISGHTALYWYRQSLGQGLEFLIYFQGNSAPDKSGLPSDRFSAERTGGSVSTLTIQRTQQEDSAVYLCASSLARDRDTDTQYFGPGTRLTVL.

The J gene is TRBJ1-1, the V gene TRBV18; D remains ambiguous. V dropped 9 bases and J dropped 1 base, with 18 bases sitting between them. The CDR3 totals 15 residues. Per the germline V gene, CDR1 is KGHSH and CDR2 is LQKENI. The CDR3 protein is CASRSGIQWNTEAFF. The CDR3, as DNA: TGTGCCAGTAGATCAGGAATCCAATGGAACACTGAAGCTTTCTTT.

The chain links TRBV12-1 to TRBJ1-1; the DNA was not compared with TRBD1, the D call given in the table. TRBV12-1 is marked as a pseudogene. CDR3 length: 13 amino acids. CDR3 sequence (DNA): TGTGCCAGCAGCTTGACAGGGAACACTGAAGCTTTCTTT. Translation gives CASSLTGNTEAFF.

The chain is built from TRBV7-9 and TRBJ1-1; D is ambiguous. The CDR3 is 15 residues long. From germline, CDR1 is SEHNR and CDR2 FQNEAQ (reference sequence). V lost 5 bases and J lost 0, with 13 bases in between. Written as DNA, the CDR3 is TGTGCCAGCAGCCTTGGGGAGGCTATGAACACTGAAGCTTTCTTT. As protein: CASSLGEAMNTEAFF.

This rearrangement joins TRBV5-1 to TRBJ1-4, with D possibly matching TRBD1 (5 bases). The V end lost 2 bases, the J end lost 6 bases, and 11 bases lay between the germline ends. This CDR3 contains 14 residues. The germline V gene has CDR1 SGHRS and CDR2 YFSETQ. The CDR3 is CASSFGAGDEKLFF. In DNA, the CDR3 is TGCGCCAGCAGCTTCGGGGCGGGAGATGAAAAACTGTTTTTT.

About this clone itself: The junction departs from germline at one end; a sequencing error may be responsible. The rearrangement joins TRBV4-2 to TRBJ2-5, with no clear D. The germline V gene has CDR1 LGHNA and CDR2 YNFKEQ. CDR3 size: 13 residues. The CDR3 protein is CASSEDPRETQYF. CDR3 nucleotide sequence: TGTGCCAGCAGCGAAGACCCGAGGGAGACCCAGTACTTC.

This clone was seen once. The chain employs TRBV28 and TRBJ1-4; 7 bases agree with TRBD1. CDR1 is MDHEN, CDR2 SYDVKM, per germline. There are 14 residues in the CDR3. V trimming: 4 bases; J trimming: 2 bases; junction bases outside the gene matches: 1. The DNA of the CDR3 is TGTGCCAGCAGTTCGGGACAGACTAATGAAAAACTGTTTTTT. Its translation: CASSSGQTNEKLFF.

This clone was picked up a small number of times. Written as DNA, the CDR3 is TGTGCCAGCAGCGCGCGGCTCTCGGAATCGGGGAAGCCGTTCTTC. It codes for CASSARLSESGKPFF. V and J are TRBV11-2 and TRBJ2-1, with D maybe TRBD2 (5 bases). This CDR3 contains 15 residues. The germline gives CDR1 SGHAT, CDR2 FQNNGV. Trimming left V 5 bases short and J 15 bases short, with 26 bases between.

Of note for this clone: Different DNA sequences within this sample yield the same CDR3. CDR3 in amino acids: CASSRQGYGYTF. CDR3 bases: TGTGCCAGTAGCCGACAGGGCTATGGCTACACCTTC. The chain carries TRBV19 and TRBJ1-2; 7 nucleotides align to TRBD1. In germline, CDR1 is LNHDA, CDR2 SQIVND (reference sequence). V shed 6 bases, J shed 4 bases, and the junction held 2 bases outside the gene matches. The CDR3 length is 12 residues. Looking up the rest from reference TRBV19 and TRBJ1-2 gives the full variable domain: DGGITQSPKYLFRKEGQNVTLSCEQNLNHDAMYWYRQDPGQGLRLIYYSQIVNDFQKGDIAEGYSVSREKKESFPLTVTSAQKNPTAFYLCASSRQGYGYTFGSGTRLTVV.

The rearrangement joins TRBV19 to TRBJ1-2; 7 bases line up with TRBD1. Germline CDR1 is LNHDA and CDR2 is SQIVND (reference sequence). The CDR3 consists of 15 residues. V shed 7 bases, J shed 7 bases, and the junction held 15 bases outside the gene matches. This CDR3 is CASTNPGGRQGGYTF. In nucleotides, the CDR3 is TGTGCCAGTACCAATCCAGGGGGACGACAGGGTGGCTACACCTTC. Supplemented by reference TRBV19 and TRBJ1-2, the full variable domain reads DGGITQSPKYLFRKEGQNVTLSCEQNLNHDAMYWYRQDPGQGLRLIYYSQIVNDFQKGDIAEGYSVSREKKESFPLTVTSAQKNPTAFYLCASTNPGGRQGGYTFGSGTRLTVV.

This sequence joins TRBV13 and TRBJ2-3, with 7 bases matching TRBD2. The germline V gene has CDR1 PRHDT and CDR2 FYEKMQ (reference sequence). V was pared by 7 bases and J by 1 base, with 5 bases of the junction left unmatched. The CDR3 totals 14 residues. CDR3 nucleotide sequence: TGTGCCAGCAAGTTGGCGGGGGGCACAGATACGCAGTATTTT. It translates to CASKLAGGTDTQYF.

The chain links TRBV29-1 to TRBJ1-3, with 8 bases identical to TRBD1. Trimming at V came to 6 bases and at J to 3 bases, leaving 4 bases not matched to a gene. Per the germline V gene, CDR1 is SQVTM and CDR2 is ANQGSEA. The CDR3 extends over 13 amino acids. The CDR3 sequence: CSVQGARGNTIYF. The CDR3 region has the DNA TGCAGCGTCCAGGGGGCTCGTGGAAACACCATATATTTT. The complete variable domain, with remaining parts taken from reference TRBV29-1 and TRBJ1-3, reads SAVISQKPSRDICQRGTSLTIQCQVDSQVTMMFWYRQQPGQSLTLIATANQGSEATYESGFVIDKFPISRPNLTFSTLTVSNMSPEDSSIYLCSVQGARGNTIYFGEGSWLTVV.

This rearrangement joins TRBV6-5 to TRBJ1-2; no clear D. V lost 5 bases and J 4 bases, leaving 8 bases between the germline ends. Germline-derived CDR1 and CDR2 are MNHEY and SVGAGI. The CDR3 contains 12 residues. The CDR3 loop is CASSRPGYGYTF. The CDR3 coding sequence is TGTGCCAGCAGTCGGCCGGGCTATGGCTACACCTTC.

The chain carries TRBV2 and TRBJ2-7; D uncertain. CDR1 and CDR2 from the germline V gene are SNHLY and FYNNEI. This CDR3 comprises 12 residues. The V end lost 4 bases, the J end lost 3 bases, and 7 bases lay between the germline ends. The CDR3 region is CASSGAGYEQYF. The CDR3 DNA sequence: TGTGCCAGCAGTGGGGCCGGCTACGAGCAGTACTTC.

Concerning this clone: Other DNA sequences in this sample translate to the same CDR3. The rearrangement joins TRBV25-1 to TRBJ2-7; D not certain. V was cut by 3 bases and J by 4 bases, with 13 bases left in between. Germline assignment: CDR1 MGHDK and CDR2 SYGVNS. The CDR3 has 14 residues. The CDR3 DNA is TGTGCCAGCAGTGACCGACAAGGCCGGTACGAGCAGTACTTC. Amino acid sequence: CASSDRQGRYEQYF.

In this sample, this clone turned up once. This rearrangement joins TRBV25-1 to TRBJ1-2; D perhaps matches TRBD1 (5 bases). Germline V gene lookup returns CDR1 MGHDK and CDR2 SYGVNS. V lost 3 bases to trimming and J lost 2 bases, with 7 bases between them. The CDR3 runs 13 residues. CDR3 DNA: TGTGCCAGCAGTGAGGACAAGAACTATGGCTACACCTTC. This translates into CASSEDKNYGYTF.

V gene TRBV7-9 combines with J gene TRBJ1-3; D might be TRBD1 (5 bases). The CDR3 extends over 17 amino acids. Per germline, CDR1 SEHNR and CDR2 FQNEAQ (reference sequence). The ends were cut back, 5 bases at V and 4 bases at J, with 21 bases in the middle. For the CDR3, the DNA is TGTGCCAGCAGCCCTCGGTGGGGGGTGCTGGGCGGAAACACCATATATTTT. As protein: CASSPRWGVLGGNTIYF.

DNA for the CDR3: TGCGCCAGCAGCTTCCTGGGACAGGGAGGCACTGAAGCTTTCTTT. Protein sequence: CASSFLGQGGTEAFF. The gene calls are TRBV5-1 and TRBJ1-1, with 9 bases fitting TRBD1. After removal of 2 bases from V and 4 bases from J, the junction contained 6 bases not matched to a gene. This CDR3 spans 15 amino acids. Germline V lookup: CDR1 SGHRS, CDR2 YFSETQ.

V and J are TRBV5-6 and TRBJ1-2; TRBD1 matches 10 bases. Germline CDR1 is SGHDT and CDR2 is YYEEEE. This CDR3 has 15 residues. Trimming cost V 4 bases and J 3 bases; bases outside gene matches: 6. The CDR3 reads CASSPTGTGDYGYTF. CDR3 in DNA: TGTGCCAGCAGCCCGACCGGGACAGGGGACTATGGCTACACCTTC.

DNA of the CDR3: TGTGCCAGCAGTTACCTTGGGCTAGCGGGGGGGGAAGAGACCCAGTACTTC. Amino acid sequence: CASSYLGLAGGEETQYF. V gene TRBV6-2 or TRBV6-3 combines with J gene TRBJ2-5; TRBD2 matches 12 bases. CDR1 and CDR2 from the germline V gene are MNHEY and SVGEGT. The CDR3 runs 17 residues. Trimming removed 2 bases from V and 3 bases from J; junction bases left unmatched: 7.

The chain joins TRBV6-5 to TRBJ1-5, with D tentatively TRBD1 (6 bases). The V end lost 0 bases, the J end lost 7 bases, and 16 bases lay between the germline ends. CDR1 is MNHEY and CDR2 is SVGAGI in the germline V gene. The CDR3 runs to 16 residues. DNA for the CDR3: TGTGCCAGCAGTTACTCGGCGGGCAGGGGAGCCCAGCCCCAGCATTTT. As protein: CASSYSAGRGAQPQHF.

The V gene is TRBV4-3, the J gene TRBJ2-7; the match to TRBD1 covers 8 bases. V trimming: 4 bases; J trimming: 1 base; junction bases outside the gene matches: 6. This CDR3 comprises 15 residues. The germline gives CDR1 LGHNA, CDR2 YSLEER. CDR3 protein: CASSRLTGESYEQYF. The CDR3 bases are TGCGCCAGCAGCCGCTTGACAGGGGAATCCTACGAGCAGTACTTC.

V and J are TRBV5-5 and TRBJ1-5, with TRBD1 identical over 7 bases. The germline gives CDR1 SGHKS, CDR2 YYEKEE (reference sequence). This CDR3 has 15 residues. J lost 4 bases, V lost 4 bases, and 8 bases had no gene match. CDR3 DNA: TGTGCCAGCAGCCCGTGGACAGGTCAGAATCAGCCCCAGCATTTT. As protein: CASSPWTGQNQPQHF.

The CDR3 coding sequence is TGTGCCAGTAGGAGTGGACAGGGAACGGCGAACACTGAAGCTTTCTTT. Its translation is CASRSGQGTANTEAFF. The chain is built from TRBV19 and TRBJ1-1; 8 bases agree with TRBD1. Germline-derived CDR1 and CDR2 are LNHDA and SQIVND (reference sequence). This CDR3 has 16 amino acids. The J segment lost 1 base and the V segment lost 6 bases, leaving 10 bases of the junction unmatched.

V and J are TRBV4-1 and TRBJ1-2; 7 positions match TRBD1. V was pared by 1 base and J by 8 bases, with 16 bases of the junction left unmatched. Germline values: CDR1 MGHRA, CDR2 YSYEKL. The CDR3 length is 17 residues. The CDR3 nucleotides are TGCGCCAGCAGCCAAGTTTATACCCCTGACAGGGTCCGGGGCTACACCTTC. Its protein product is CASSQVYTPDRVRGYTF.

The chain's CDR3 is CASSTPRSGGRSDTQYF. The CDR3 coding sequence is TGTGCCAGCAGTACCCCTCGCAGCGGGGGGAGGTCAGATACGCAGTATTTT. The chain recombines TRBV25-1 with TRBJ2-3, with 9 bases identical to TRBD2. From germline, CDR1 is MGHDK and CDR2 SYGVNS. The CDR3 contains 17 residues. The V segment lost 5 bases and the J segment 4 bases; nucleotides outside the gene matches: 13.

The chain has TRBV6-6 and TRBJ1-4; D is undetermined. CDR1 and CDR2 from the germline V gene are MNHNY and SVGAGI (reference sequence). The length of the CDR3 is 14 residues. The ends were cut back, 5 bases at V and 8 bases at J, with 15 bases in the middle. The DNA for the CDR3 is TGTGCCAGCAGTCTTGGCCAAGGGAGGGAAAAACTGTTTTTT. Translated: CASSLGQGREKLFF.

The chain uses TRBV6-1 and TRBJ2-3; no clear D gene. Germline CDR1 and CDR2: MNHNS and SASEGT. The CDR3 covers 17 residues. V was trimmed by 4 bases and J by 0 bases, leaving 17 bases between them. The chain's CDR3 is CASSGALSSGSTDTQYF. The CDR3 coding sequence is TGTGCCAGCAGTGGTGCCCTGTCGTCCGGTAGCACAGATACGCAGTATTTT.